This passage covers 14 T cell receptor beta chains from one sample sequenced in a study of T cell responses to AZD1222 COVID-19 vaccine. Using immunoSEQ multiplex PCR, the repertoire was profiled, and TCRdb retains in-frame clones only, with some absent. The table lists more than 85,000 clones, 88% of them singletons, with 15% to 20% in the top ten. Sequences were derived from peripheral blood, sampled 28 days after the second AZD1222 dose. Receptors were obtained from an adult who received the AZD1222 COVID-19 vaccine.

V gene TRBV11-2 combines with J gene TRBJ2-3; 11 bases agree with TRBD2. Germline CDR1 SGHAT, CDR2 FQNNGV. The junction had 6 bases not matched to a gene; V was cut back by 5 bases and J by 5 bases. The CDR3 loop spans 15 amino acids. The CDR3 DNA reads TGTGCCAGCAGCCGTAGCGGGAGGGCCCTAGATACGCAGTATTTT. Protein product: CASSRSGRALDTQYF.

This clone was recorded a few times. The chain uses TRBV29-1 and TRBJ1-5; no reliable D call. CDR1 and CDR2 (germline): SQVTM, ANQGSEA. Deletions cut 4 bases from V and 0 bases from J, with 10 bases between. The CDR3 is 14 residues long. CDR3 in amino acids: CSVGGSLSNQPQHF. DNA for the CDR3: TGCAGCGTTGGTGGCAGCCTTAGCAATCAGCCCCAGCATTTT. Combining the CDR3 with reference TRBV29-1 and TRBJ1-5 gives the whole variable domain SAVISQKPSRDICQRGTSLTIQCQVDSQVTMMFWYRQQPGQSLTLIATANQGSEATYESGFVIDKFPISRPNLTFSTLTVSNMSPEDSSIYLCSVGGSLSNQPQHFGDGTRLSIL.

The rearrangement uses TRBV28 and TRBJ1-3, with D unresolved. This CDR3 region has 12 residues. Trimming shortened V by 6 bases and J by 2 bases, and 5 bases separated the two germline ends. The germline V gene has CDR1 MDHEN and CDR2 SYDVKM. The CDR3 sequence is CASRAPGNTIYF. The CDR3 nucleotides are TGTGCCAGCAGGGCTCCTGGAAACACCATATATTTT. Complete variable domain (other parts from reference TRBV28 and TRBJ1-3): DVKVTQSSRYLVKRTGEKVFLECVQDMDHENMFWYRQDPGLGLRLIYFSYDVKMKEKGDIPEGYSVSREKKERFSLILESASTNQTSMYLCASRAPGNTIYFGEGSWLTVV.

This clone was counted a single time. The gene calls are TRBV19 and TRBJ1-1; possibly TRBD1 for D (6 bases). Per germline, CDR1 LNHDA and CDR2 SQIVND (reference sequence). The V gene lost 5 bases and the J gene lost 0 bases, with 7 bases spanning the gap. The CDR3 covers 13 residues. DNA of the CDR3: TGTGCCAGTAGTGAGGGGGTGAACACTGAAGCTTTCTTT. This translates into CASSEGVNTEAFF.

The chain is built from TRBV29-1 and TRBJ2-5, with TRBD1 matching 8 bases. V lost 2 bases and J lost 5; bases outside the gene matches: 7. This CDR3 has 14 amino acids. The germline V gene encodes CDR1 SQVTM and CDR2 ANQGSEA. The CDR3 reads CSVEQGAVWETQYF. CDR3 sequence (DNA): TGCAGCGTTGAACAGGGGGCTGTGTGGGAGACCCAGTACTTC.

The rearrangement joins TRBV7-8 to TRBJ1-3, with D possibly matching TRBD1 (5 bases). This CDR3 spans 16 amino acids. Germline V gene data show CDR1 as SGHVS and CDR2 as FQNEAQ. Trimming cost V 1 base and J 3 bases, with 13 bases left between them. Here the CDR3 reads CASSLGQGGVGNTIYF. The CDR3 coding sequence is TGTGCCAGCAGCTTAGGCCAGGGCGGTGTTGGAAACACCATATATTTT.

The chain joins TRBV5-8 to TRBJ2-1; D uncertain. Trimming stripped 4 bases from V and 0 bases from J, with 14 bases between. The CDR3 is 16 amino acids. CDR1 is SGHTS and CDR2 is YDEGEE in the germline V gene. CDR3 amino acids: CASSTMVSSSYNEQFF. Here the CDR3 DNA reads TGTGCCAGCAGCACCATGGTGTCAAGCTCCTACAATGAGCAGTTCTTC.

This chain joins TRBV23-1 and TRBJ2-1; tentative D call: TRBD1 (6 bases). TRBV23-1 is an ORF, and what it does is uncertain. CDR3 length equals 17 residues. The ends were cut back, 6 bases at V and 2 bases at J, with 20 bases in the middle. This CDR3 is CASRWGLTGITYNEQFF. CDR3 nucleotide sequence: TGCGCCAGCAGATGGGGTCTAACAGGGATCACCTACAATGAGCAGTTCTTC.

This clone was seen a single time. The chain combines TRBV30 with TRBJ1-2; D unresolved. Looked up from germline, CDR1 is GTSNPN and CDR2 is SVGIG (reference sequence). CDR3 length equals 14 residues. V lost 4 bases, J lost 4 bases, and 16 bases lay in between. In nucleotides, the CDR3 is TGTGCCTGGACCGGCGGGGAAATCGGCTATGGCTACACCTTC. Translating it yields CAWTGGEIGYGYTF.

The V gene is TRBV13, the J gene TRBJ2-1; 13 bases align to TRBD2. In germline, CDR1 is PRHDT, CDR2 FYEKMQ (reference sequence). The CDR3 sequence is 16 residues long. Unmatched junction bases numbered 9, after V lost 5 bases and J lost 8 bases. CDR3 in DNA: TGTGCCAGCAGCGCCCCAACTAGCGGGAGGGTGTATGAGCAGTTCTTC. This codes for CASSAPTSGRVYEQFF.

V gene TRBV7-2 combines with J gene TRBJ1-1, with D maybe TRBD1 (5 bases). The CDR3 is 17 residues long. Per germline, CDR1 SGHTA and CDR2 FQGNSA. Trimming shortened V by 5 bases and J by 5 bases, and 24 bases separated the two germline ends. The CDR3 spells CASSRSRGGLRVTEAFF. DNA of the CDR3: TGTGCCAGCAGCCGCTCAAGGGGAGGACTTAGGGTTACTGAAGCTTTCTTT.

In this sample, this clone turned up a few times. For the CDR3, the DNA is TGTGCCAGCAGTTTTACAGCAGCTAACTATGGCTACACCTTC. The encoded protein is CASSFTAANYGYTF. V is TRBV6-1 and J is TRBJ1-2; D uncertain. V lost 5 bases to trimming and J lost 0 bases, with 10 bases between them. Looked up from germline, CDR1 is MNHNS and CDR2 is SASEGT. This CDR3 has 14 residues.

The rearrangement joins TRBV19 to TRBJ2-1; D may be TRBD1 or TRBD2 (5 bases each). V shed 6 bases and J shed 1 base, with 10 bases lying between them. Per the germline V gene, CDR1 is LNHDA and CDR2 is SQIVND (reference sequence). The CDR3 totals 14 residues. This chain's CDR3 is CASRGWGSYNEQFF. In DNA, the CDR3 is TGTGCCAGTAGAGGGTGGGGGTCCTACAATGAGCAGTTCTTC.

For the CDR3, the DNA is TGTGCCACCAGCAGAGAGGCGGGAGGTACCGGGGAGCTGTTTTTT. Translating it yields CATSREAGGTGELFF. This chain links TRBV15 with TRBJ2-2; 8 positions match TRBD2. Germline CDR1 and CDR2: LNHNV and YYDKDF (reference sequence). J gave up 5 bases and V 0 bases, and 2 bases lay outside the gene matches. CDR3 length equals 15 residues.